A selection of T cell receptor beta chains follows, all from one sample in a study of blood T cell repertoires in COVID-19. TCRdb's copy holds only in-frame clones and misses some; the assay was immunoSEQ multiplex PCR. Seen here are under 550,000 clones, 80% to 90% observed once, and the top ten hold roughly 0.76%. Sequencing input: peripheral blood. These receptors originate from a man between 18 and 35 years old with COVID-19, enrolled during active disease. Each CDR3 is given with its conserved first and last residue. The order of the fields is J gene, V gene, D gene, clone size, CDR3 protein, CDR3 DNA. D genes are given only for firm matches. Expanded clones are given a class, and other clones once, few, many or no size at all.

j_gene: TRBJ2-5
v_gene: TRBV11-2
d_gene: TRBD2
abundance: .
CDR3aa: CASSLAGPPGGQETQYF
CDR3nt: TGTGCCAGCAGCTTGGCAGGGCCCCCGGGGGGGCAAGAGACCCAGTACTTC

j_gene: TRBJ2-7
v_gene: TRBV7-8
d_gene: .
abundance: .
CDR3aa: CASSFSFGLSAYEQYF
CDR3nt: TGTGCCAGCAGCTTCAGCTTCGGACTATCCGCCTACGAGCAGTACTTC

j_gene: TRBJ2-3
v_gene: TRBV1
d_gene: .
abundance: .
CDR3aa: CTSSQDVGALDTQYF
CDR3nt: TGCACCAGCAGCCAAGATGTCGGAGCGTTGGATACGCAGTATTTT

j_gene: TRBJ2-5
v_gene: TRBV9
d_gene: .
abundance: .
CDR3aa: CASSVGVARETQYF
CDR3nt: TGTGCCAGCAGCGTAGGAGTAGCAAGAGAGACCCAGTACTTC

j_gene: TRBJ2-1
v_gene: TRBV28
d_gene: .
abundance: .
CDR3aa: CASTPGSYNEQFF
CDR3nt: TGTGCCAGCACCCCGGGGTCCTACAATGAGCAGTTCTTC

j_gene: TRBJ2-5
v_gene: TRBV5-1
d_gene: .
abundance: .
CDR3aa: CASSLGLMYQETQYF
CDR3nt: TGCGCCAGCAGCTTGGGACTCATGTACCAAGAGACCCAGTACTTC

j_gene: TRBJ2-7
v_gene: TRBV4-2
d_gene: .
abundance: .
CDR3aa: CASSQGEAYEQYF
CDR3nt: TGTGCCAGCAGCCAAGGGGAGGCCTACGAGCAGTACTTC

j_gene: TRBJ2-2
v_gene: TRBV7-8
d_gene: .
abundance: .
CDR3aa: CASSLVAGTGELFF
CDR3nt: TGTGCCAGCAGCTTAGTTGCGGGCACCGGGGAGCTGTTTTTT

j_gene: TRBJ1-4
v_gene: TRBV7-9
d_gene: .
abundance: .
CDR3aa: CASSPTGSTNEKLFF
CDR3nt: TGTGCCAGCAGCCCGACAGGTTCAACTAATGAAAAACTGTTTTTT

j_gene: TRBJ2-3
v_gene: TRBV4-1
d_gene: TRBD2
abundance: .
CDR3aa: CASSQDLAGEQYF
CDR3nt: TGCGCCAGCAGCCAAGACCTCGCGGGGGAGCAGTATTTT

j_gene: TRBJ2-7
v_gene: TRBV30
d_gene: TRBD1
abundance: .
CDR3aa: CAWGQGEHEQYF
CDR3nt: TGTGCCTGGGGACAGGGGGAACACGAGCAGTACTTC

j_gene: TRBJ2-4
v_gene: TRBV4-1
d_gene: TRBD1
abundance: .
CDR3aa: CASSGDRAGKNIQYF
CDR3nt: TGCGCCAGCAGCGGGGACAGGGCCGGGAAAAACATTCAGTACTTC

j_gene: TRBJ2-2
v_gene: TRBV12-3/TRBV12-4
d_gene: .
abundance: .
CDR3aa: CASRFGYPLFF
CDR3nt: TGTGCCAGCAGATTCGGTTACCCGCTGTTTTTT

j_gene: TRBJ2-2
v_gene: TRBV4-1
d_gene: TRBD2
abundance: once
CDR3aa: CASSSRLAGTGELFF
CDR3nt: TGCGCCAGCAGCTCACGACTAGCGGGCACCGGGGAGCTGTTTTTT

j_gene: TRBJ1-1
v_gene: TRBV6-5
d_gene: .
abundance: .
CDR3aa: CASSLGGGIPEAFF
CDR3nt: TGTGCCAGCAGTCTCGGGGGTGGAATCCCTGAAGCTTTCTTT

j_gene: TRBJ2-2
v_gene: TRBV5-1
d_gene: .
abundance: .
CDR3aa: CASRLAVIGGNTGELFF
CDR3nt: TGCGCCAGCAGATTGGCGGTAATAGGCGGTAACACCGGGGAGCTGTTTTTT

j_gene: TRBJ2-7
v_gene: TRBV6-2/TRBV6-3
d_gene: .
abundance: few
CDR3aa: CASSATYEQYF
CDR3nt: TGTGCCAGCAGTGCTACCTACGAGCAGTACTTC

j_gene: TRBJ1-5
v_gene: TRBV3-1/TRBV3-2
d_gene: .
abundance: .
CDR3aa: CASSQQNGGNQPQHF
CDR3nt: TGTGCCAGCAGCCAACAAAATGGCGGAAATCAGCCCCAGCATTTT

j_gene: TRBJ2-5
v_gene: TRBV6-5
d_gene: TRBD2
abundance: .
CDR3aa: CASNRAGGLETQYF
CDR3nt: TGTGCCAGCAATCGAGCGGGAGGTCTAGAGACCCAGTACTTC

j_gene: TRBJ2-3
v_gene: TRBV9
d_gene: .
abundance: .
CDR3aa: CASSKEGGFRSDTQYF
CDR3nt: TGTGCCAGCAGCAAAGAGGGCGGGTTTCGGTCAGATACGCAGTATTTT

j_gene: TRBJ2-5
v_gene: TRBV5-1
d_gene: .
abundance: .
CDR3aa: CASSRSSGDQETQYF
CDR3nt: TGCGCCAGCAGCCGGAGCAGCGGTGACCAAGAGACCCAGTACTTC

j_gene: TRBJ1-2
v_gene: TRBV4-2
d_gene: .
abundance: .
CDR3aa: CASSQDLRGSGYTF
CDR3nt: TGTGCCAGCAGCCAAGATCTCAGGGGTAGCGGCTACACCTTC

j_gene: TRBJ1-2
v_gene: TRBV2
d_gene: .
abundance: once
CDR3aa: CASRGGLNYGYTF
CDR3nt: TGTGCCAGCAGAGGAGGGTTGAACTATGGCTACACCTTC

j_gene: TRBJ1-1
v_gene: TRBV5-4
d_gene: .
abundance: .
CDR3aa: CASSLAPNTEAFF
CDR3nt: TGTGCCAGCAGCTTGGCCCCAAACACTGAAGCTTTCTTT

j_gene: TRBJ1-1
v_gene: TRBV29-1
d_gene: TRBD1
abundance: .
CDR3aa: CSVATGTNTEAFF
CDR3nt: TGCAGCGTTGCGACAGGGACGAACACTGAAGCTTTCTTT

j_gene: TRBJ1-2
v_gene: TRBV1
d_gene: .
abundance: once
CDR3aa: CTSMRGYTF
CDR3nt: TGCACCAGCATGCGGGGCTACACCTTC

j_gene: TRBJ2-5
v_gene: TRBV9
d_gene: .
abundance: .
CDR3aa: CASSVAGEGETQYF
CDR3nt: TGTGCCAGCAGCGTAGCGGGGGAAGGAGAGACCCAGTACTTC

j_gene: TRBJ2-3
v_gene: TRBV5-1
d_gene: TRBD1
abundance: once
CDR3aa: CASSSTGGPDTQYF
CDR3nt: TGCGCCAGCAGCTCAACAGGGGGCCCAGATACGCAGTATTTT

j_gene: TRBJ2-1
v_gene: TRBV24-1
d_gene: TRBD2
abundance: .
CDR3aa: CATSDLTSGSMGKNEQFF
CDR3nt: TGTGCCACCAGTGATTTGACTAGCGGGAGTATGGGGAAGAATGAGCAGTTCTTC

j_gene: TRBJ1-4
v_gene: TRBV5-1
d_gene: .
abundance: .
CDR3aa: CASSPGRGSFEANEKLFF
CDR3nt: TGCGCCAGCAGCCCCGGACGGGGGTCCTTTGAGGCTAATGAAAAACTGTTTTTT

j_gene: TRBJ1-6
v_gene: TRBV3-1/TRBV3-2
d_gene: .
abundance: once
CDR3aa: CASSQSRVGNSPLHF
CDR3nt: TGTGCCAGCAGCCAATCCAGGGTTGGTAATTCACCCCTCCACTTT

j_gene: TRBJ2-2
v_gene: TRBV9
d_gene: .
abundance: .
CDR3aa: CASSVATVNTGELFF
CDR3nt: TGTGCCAGCAGCGTAGCTACAGTGAACACCGGGGAGCTGTTTTTT

j_gene: TRBJ2-1
v_gene: TRBV11-3
d_gene: TRBD1
abundance: .
CDR3aa: CASSLDSFYPEDRGDEQFF
CDR3nt: TGTGCCAGCAGCTTAGATTCCTTTTACCCCGAGGACAGGGGTGATGAGCAGTTCTTC

j_gene: TRBJ1-5
v_gene: TRBV19
d_gene: .
abundance: once
CDR3aa: CASSIDLEGLGQPQHF
CDR3nt: TGTGCCAGTAGTATAGATCTGGAGGGTTTGGGTCAGCCCCAGCATTTT

j_gene: TRBJ2-2
v_gene: TRBV2
d_gene: .
abundance: .
CDR3aa: CASSERNQGGPGELFF
CDR3nt: TGTGCCAGCAGTGAACGAAATCAGGGGGGCCCCGGGGAGCTGTTTTTT

j_gene: TRBJ2-4
v_gene: TRBV10-2
d_gene: .
abundance: .
CDR3aa: CASREGGIQYF
CDR3nt: TGCGCCAGCAGGGAAGGGGGCATTCAGTACTTC

j_gene: TRBJ2-7
v_gene: TRBV25-1
d_gene: TRBD2
abundance: .
CDR3aa: CASSAAAGYEQYF
CDR3nt: TGTGCCAGCAGTGCTGCAGCGGGGTACGAGCAGTACTTC

j_gene: TRBJ2-2
v_gene: TRBV5-1
d_gene: TRBD2
abundance: .
CDR3aa: CASSSPGGGELFF
CDR3nt: TGCGCCAGCAGCTCCCCGGGGGGAGGGGAGCTGTTTTTT

j_gene: TRBJ2-4
v_gene: TRBV4-2
d_gene: TRBD1
abundance: .
CDR3aa: CASSQDWGTDKNIQYF
CDR3nt: TGTGCCAGCAGCCAAGATTGGGGGACAGACAAAAACATTCAGTACTTC

j_gene: TRBJ1-4
v_gene: TRBV5-1
d_gene: .
abundance: .
CDR3aa: CASSFDIHNEKLFF
CDR3nt: TGCGCCAGCAGCTTCGACATACACAATGAAAAACTGTTTTTT

j_gene: TRBJ1-2
v_gene: TRBV5-1
d_gene: TRBD1
abundance: .
CDR3aa: CASSSLDREQIF
CDR3nt: TGCGCCAGCAGCTCACTCGACAGGGAACAGATCTTC

j_gene: TRBJ1-2
v_gene: TRBV9
d_gene: TRBD1
abundance: .
CDR3aa: CASSSRTGGGYTF
CDR3nt: TGTGCCAGCAGCTCCCGGACAGGGGGTGGCTACACCTTC

j_gene: TRBJ2-7
v_gene: TRBV6-2/TRBV6-3
d_gene: .
abundance: few
CDR3aa: CASSYASLYEQYF
CDR3nt: TGTGCCAGCAGTTACGCGTCTTTATACGAGCAGTACTTC

j_gene: TRBJ1-1
v_gene: TRBV19
d_gene: .
abundance: .
CDR3aa: CASSRGQHTEAFF
CDR3nt: TGTGCCAGTAGTCGCGGACAACACACTGAAGCTTTCTTT

j_gene: TRBJ2-7
v_gene: TRBV7-2
d_gene: TRBD1
abundance: .
CDR3aa: CASSFYLGTEDEQYF
CDR3nt: TGTGCCAGCAGCTTTTATTTAGGGACAGAGGACGAGCAGTACTTC

j_gene: TRBJ2-5
v_gene: TRBV5-1
d_gene: TRBD2
abundance: .
CDR3aa: CASSLLGAGDAETQYF
CDR3nt: TGCGCCAGCAGCTTGCTCGGGGCGGGAGACGCGGAGACCCAGTACTTC

j_gene: TRBJ1-5
v_gene: TRBV19
d_gene: TRBD1
abundance: .
CDR3aa: CASSTSTGYQPQHF
CDR3nt: TGTGCCAGTAGTACTTCGACAGGGTACCAGCCCCAGCATTTT

j_gene: TRBJ2-7
v_gene: TRBV2
d_gene: TRBD2
abundance: once
CDR3aa: CAGGIAGVGEQYF
CDR3nt: TGTGCCGGCGGTATAGCGGGGGTTGGCGAGCAGTACTTC

j_gene: TRBJ2-6
v_gene: TRBV7-9
d_gene: .
abundance: .
CDR3aa: CASSLVRGPGANVLTF
CDR3nt: TGTGCCAGCAGCTTAGTAAGGGGCCCTGGGGCCAACGTCCTGACTTTC

j_gene: TRBJ2-7
v_gene: TRBV11-2
d_gene: TRBD1
abundance: .
CDR3aa: CASSWGGTGDYEQYF
CDR3nt: TGTGCCAGCAGCTGGGGCGGGACAGGAGACTACGAGCAGTACTTC

j_gene: TRBJ2-3
v_gene: TRBV6-1
d_gene: .
abundance: .
CDR3aa: CASSEATYDTQYF
CDR3nt: TGTGCCAGCAGTGAAGCCACATATGATACGCAGTATTTT